This T cell receptor (beta chain) was recorded in a study of blood T cell repertoires in COVID-19. Study-level background: The United States, Italy and Spain provided the acute and convalescent COVID-19 samples. PBMCs, B-cell-depleted T cells, or T cells were the source of the cDNA or gDNA that made up the material.

The CDR3 spans 13 residues. The germline gives CDR1 SGHTA, CDR2 FQGNSA. Trimming shortened V by 5 bases and J by 2 bases, and 9 bases separated the two germline ends. Original processing notes: By means of reference gene primer amplification, nucleated cell counts were estimated. Produced via immunoSEQ multiplex PCR; TCRdb's table is partial and in-frame only. V, J and clone size are taken as reported in that table, and D and trimming were inferred from the DNA itself. The table records some 72,000 clones, 80% to 90% of them present only once. The source material was peripheral blood. The TCR comes from a man between 45 and 60 years old with active COVID-19. The chain has TRBV7-2 and TRBJ2-5; D is possibly TRBD1 (5 bases). The CDR3 spells CASSSRAQETQYF. The CDR3 coding sequence is TGTGCCAGCAGCAGCAGGGCTCAAGAGACCCAGTACTTC.